Each of the 30 T cell receptor beta chains below was sequenced from the same sample in a study of memory CD4+ T cells and cytomegalovirus serostatus. The sort gate was single viable CD3+CD4+CD8-CD45RO+ cells for memory CD4+ T cells. Libraries were prepared by immunoSEQ multiplex PCR; TCRdb keeps only in-frame clonotypes and omits some of them. Of around 53,000 clones in the sample, over 60% are singletons; the top ten hold approximately 1.5%. Specimen: memory CD4+ T cells from blood. These receptors originate from an adult in good health and CMV-seropositive.

This chain joins TRBV7-8 and TRBJ1-5; D may be TRBD1 (5 bases). Germline loops: CDR1 SGHVS, CDR2 FQNEAQ. Trimming shortened V by 2 bases and J by 1 base, and 15 bases separated the two germline ends. There are 17 residues in the CDR3. As DNA, the CDR3 is TGTGCCAGCAGCTTAAAACCGGCAGGGTTGAGCAATCAGCCCCAGCATTTT. This gives the protein CASSLKPAGLSNQPQHF.

This rearrangement joins TRBV5-1 to TRBJ2-1; no clear D gene. Germline V CDR1 and CDR2: SGHRS, YFSETQ. This CDR3 region has 11 residues. V was trimmed by 0 bases and J by 11 bases, leaving 6 bases between them. CDR3 bases: TGCGCCAGCAGCTTGGCCAGTCAGCAGTTCTTC. Its translation: CASSLASQQFF.

The chain uses TRBV6-1 and TRBJ2-2, with a possible D match to TRBD2 (6 bases). Trimming pared 2 bases from V and 1 base from J, leaving 11 bases between. Germline values: CDR1 MNHNS, CDR2 SASEGT. CDR3 length: 16 residues. CDR3 loop: CASSERPAGNTGELFF. DNA for the CDR3: TGTGCCAGCAGTGAAAGACCAGCGGGGAACACCGGGGAGCTGTTTTTT.

This clone appeared a few times. The chain recombines TRBV7-2 with TRBJ2-5; TRBD2 might be the D (6 bases). This CDR3 region has 16 residues. The V and J ends lost 1 base and 5 bases respectively, with 17 bases between them. Germline CDR1 and CDR2: SGHTA and FQGNSA. CDR3 residues: CASSLGSRAGWETQYF. DNA for the CDR3: TGTGCCAGCAGCTTAGGGTCCAGGGCGGGGTGGGAGACCCAGTACTTC.

The V gene is TRBV10-3, the J gene TRBJ1-4; maybe TRBD1 (5 bases). V lost 2 bases, J lost 1 base, and 5 bases lay in between. CDR1 is ENHRY, CDR2 SYGVKD, per germline. This CDR3 is built from 14 residues. Written as DNA, the CDR3 is TGTGCCATCAGTGAGGGGGGAACTAATGAAAAACTGTTTTTT. Its translation: CAISEGGTNEKLFF.

The V gene is TRBV29-1, the J gene TRBJ2-7; 7 positions match TRBD1. Per the germline V gene, CDR1 is SQVTM and CDR2 is ANQGSEA. The CDR3 runs 14 residues. V was clipped by 8 bases and J by 0 bases; unmatched bases: 10. This CDR3 is CSITGTESSYEQYF. As DNA, the CDR3 is TGCAGCATCACCGGGACAGAAAGCTCCTACGAGCAGTACTTC.

This clone was counted once. The chain couples TRBV6-5 to TRBJ2-1, with 9 bases that match TRBD2. Trimming at V came to 5 bases and at J to 4 bases, leaving 6 bases not matched to a gene. There are 15 residues in the CDR3. Germline assignment: CDR1 MNHEY and CDR2 SVGAGI. DNA of the CDR3: TGTGCCAGCAGTAATAGCGGGAGCAATTACAATGAGCAGTTCTTC. Translation: CASSNSGSNYNEQFF.

V gene TRBV29-1 combines with J gene TRBJ2-7, with D possibly matching TRBD1 (6 bases). Per the germline V gene, CDR1 is SQVTM and CDR2 is ANQGSEA. The CDR3 totals 15 residues. The germline V and J ends were trimmed by 4 bases and 0 bases, with 16 bases remaining between them. The CDR3, as DNA: TGCAGCGTTGCCCCGCCGCAGGGGTCCTCCTACGAGCAGTACTTC. It is translated as CSVAPPQGSSYEQYF.

This chain joins TRBV6-5 and TRBJ2-1; 8 nucleotides align to TRBD2. This CDR3 contains 15 residues. The V segment lost 2 bases and the J segment 7 bases; nucleotides outside the gene matches: 7. Per the germline V gene, CDR1 is MNHEY and CDR2 is SVGAGI. CDR3 sequence (DNA): TGTGCCAGCAGTTACGGACGCGGGGGGACAAATGAGCAGTTCTTC. It translates to CASSYGRGGTNEQFF.

The V and J genes are TRBV6-5 and TRBJ2-1; D is unresolved. Per the germline V gene, CDR1 is MNHEY and CDR2 is SVGAGI. The V end lost 0 bases, the J end lost 1 base, and 7 bases lay between the germline ends. This CDR3 region has 15 residues. DNA of the CDR3: TGTGCCAGCAGTTACTCGAGCTTTTCCTACAATGAGCAGTTCTTC. This gives the protein CASSYSSFSYNEQFF.

The chain is built from TRBV9 and TRBJ2-7; no clear D gene. This CDR3 region has 11 residues. From germline, CDR1 is SGDLS and CDR2 YYNGEE. The ends were cut back, 0 bases at V and 7 bases at J, with 5 bases in the middle. CDR3 residues: CASSVGGEQYF. Written as DNA, the CDR3 is TGTGCCAGCAGCGTAGGCGGAGAGCAGTACTTC.

There are a few counts of this clone. V is TRBV7-3 and J is TRBJ2-5; TRBD2 matches at 7 bases. Germline-derived CDR1 and CDR2 are SGHTA and FQGTGA. The CDR3 runs to 13 residues. Trimming at V came to 2 bases and at J to 5 bases, leaving 2 bases not matched to a gene. The CDR3 DNA reads as TGTGCCAGCAGCTTAGGACTAGAGGAGACCCAGTACTTC. As protein: CASSLGLEETQYF.

J is TRBJ1-5 and V is TRBV12-5, with 9 bases fitting TRBD1. This CDR3 is 14 amino acids long. The V gene end was trimmed by 1 base and the J gene end by 5 bases; junction bases not matched to a gene: 0. The germline CDR1 and CDR2 sequences are LGHNT and FRNRAP. Written as DNA, the CDR3 is TGTGCTAGTGGTTTGGGGGACAGGGATCAGCCCCAGCATTTT. Its translation: CASGLGDRDQPQHF.

This sequence joins TRBV15 and TRBJ2-2, with TRBD1 matching over 7 bases. V lost 5 bases, J lost 5 bases, and 11 bases stayed unmatched. Germline assignment: CDR1 LNHNV and CDR2 YYDKDF (reference sequence). This CDR3 is built from 16 residues. The DNA for the CDR3 is TGTGCCACCAGCTATCCTCAGGGGGTTCGGACCGGGGAGCTGTTTTTT. Its protein is CATSYPQGVRTGELFF.

In DNA form, the CDR3 reads TGTGCCAGCAGTAAATTGACAGGGTCGGGCTCACCCCTCCACTTT. Its translation is CASSKLTGSGSPLHF. The V and J genes are TRBV27 and TRBJ1-6, with 7 positions matching TRBD1. The CDR3 has 15 amino acids. V was clipped by 5 bases and J by 10 bases; unmatched bases: 11. The V gene's germline CDR1 is MNHEY and CDR2 SMNVEV (reference sequence).

The chain links TRBV18 to TRBJ2-1, with TRBD2 as a possible D gene (6 bases). V was cut by 7 bases and J by 1 base, with 14 bases left in between. The germline gives CDR1 KGHSH, CDR2 LQKENI. The CDR3 length is 15 residues. The CDR3 coding sequence is TGTGCCAGCTTTCCTCGGGACTGGTCCTACAATGAGCAGTTCTTC. Translation gives CASFPRDWSYNEQFF. Complete variable domain (other parts from reference TRBV18 and TRBJ2-1): NAGVMQNPRHLVRRRGQEARLRCSPMKGHSHVYWYRQLPEEGLKFMVYLQKENIIDESGMPKERFSAEFPKEGPSILRIQQVVRGDSAAYFCASFPRDWSYNEQFFGPGTRLTVL.

The rearrangement uses TRBV19 and TRBJ2-7, with D possibly being TRBD1 (7 bases). V lost 3 bases and J lost 3, with 18 bases in between. The length of the CDR3 is 16 residues. Germline lookup yields CDR1 LNHDA and CDR2 SQIVND (reference sequence). CDR3 in DNA: TGTGCCAGTAGTATGTGGCCACAGGGGAGGAGCTACGAGCAGTACTTC. Translation gives CASSMWPQGRSYEQYF.

This clone appeared a few times. V and J are TRBV6-1 and TRBJ2-7, with a weak D call TRBD1 (5 bases). The CDR3 covers 16 residues. CDR1 and CDR2 from the germline V gene are MNHNS and SASEGT. V shed 1 base and J shed 5 bases, with 18 bases lying between them. The CDR3 DNA is TGTGCCAGCAGTGAAGGGCGCCTAAGGGGTTACGACGAGCAGTACTTC. Translating gives CASSEGRLRGYDEQYF.

The chain has TRBV30 and TRBJ1-2; D might be TRBD1 (5 bases). The CDR3 contains 14 residues. Per germline, CDR1 GTSNPN and CDR2 SVGIG (reference sequence). The V end was cut by 4 bases, the J end by 8 bases, with 20 bases between. CDR3 DNA: TGTGCCTGGAAAAGTGCGGGGCAAAGCGGAGGCTACACCTTC. Translated: CAWKSAGQSGGYTF.

The genes are TRBV6-5 and TRBJ1-1, with D uncertain. V was clipped by 6 bases and J by 4 bases, with 12 bases between them. Germline CDR1 and CDR2: MNHEY and SVGAGI. This CDR3 is built from 13 residues. CDR3 nucleotides: TGTGCCAGCAGCCATAACCGGGGCACTGAAGCTTTCTTT. This codes for CASSHNRGTEAFF.

The chain links TRBV28 to TRBJ2-5; maybe TRBD2 (5 bases). V was shortened by 2 bases and J by 5 bases, with 9 bases between the two germline ends. Germline assignment: CDR1 MDHEN and CDR2 SYDVKM. The CDR3 runs to 13 residues. The CDR3, as DNA: TGTGCCAGCAGTTTACCTAGCCTCGAGACCCAGTACTTC. It codes for CASSLPSLETQYF.

Within the sample, this clone is medium-sized (0.01 to 0.1%). This chain joins TRBV5-1 and TRBJ1-2; D uncertain. There are 15 residues in the CDR3. The V gene's germline CDR1 is SGHRS and CDR2 YFSETQ. Deletions cut 4 bases from V and 5 bases from J, with 18 bases between. CDR3 nucleotides: TGCGCCAGCAGCCAGACGGGTAGGGTCCAGTATGGCTACACCTTC. Residues: CASSQTGRVQYGYTF.

V usage is TRBV19 and J usage is TRBJ2-6; no clear D. Germline V CDR1 and CDR2: LNHDA, SQIVND (reference sequence). The CDR3 is made up of 15 amino acids. Trimming left V 5 bases short and J 0 bases short, with 8 bases between. CDR3 DNA sequence: TGTGCCAGTAGTTCCAGGAGCTCTGGGGCCAACGTCCTGACTTTC. Amino acids: CASSSRSSGANVLTF.

In its sample, this clone was seen a few times. The chain couples TRBV18 to TRBJ1-1; 9 bases are shared with TRBD1. CDR3 length: 15 amino acids. CDR1 KGHSH and CDR2 LQKENI come from the germline V gene. With V trimmed by 2 bases and J by 12 bases, 13 bases remained unmatched. The CDR3 DNA follows: TGTGCCAGCTCACCAATCCCCGGGACAGGGAGTCGGACTTTCTTT. Translated, it gives CASSPIPGTGSRTFF.

The V gene is TRBV29-1, the J gene TRBJ1-1, with TRBD1 matching 9 bases. The CDR3 length is 13 residues. The ends lost 7 bases at V and 4 bases at J; junction bases unmatched: 7. CDR1 SQVTM and CDR2 ANQGSEA come from the germline V gene. The CDR3 loop reads CSAEGQGATEAFF. The CDR3 DNA follows: TGCAGCGCCGAGGGACAGGGCGCCACTGAAGCTTTCTTT.

The chain joins TRBV5-1 to TRBJ1-1; 7 bases align to TRBD1. Losses at the gene ends were 4 bases for V and 1 base for J; bases not matched to a gene: 16. Germline lookup yields CDR1 SGHRS and CDR2 YFSETQ. The CDR3 consists of 18 residues. CDR3 protein: CASSTTTGVIIGNTEAFF. For the CDR3, the DNA is TGCGCCAGCAGCACCACCACAGGGGTTATAATAGGGAACACTGAAGCTTTCTTT.

V is TRBV9 and J is TRBJ1-6; tentatively, D is TRBD1 (6 bases). The CDR3 is made up of 14 amino acids. Trimming took off 3 bases at V and 6 bases at J, with 10 bases between the two ends. The germline V gene has CDR1 SGDLS and CDR2 YYNGEE. CDR3: CASSAGTINSPLHF. The CDR3 DNA is TGTGCCAGCAGCGCCGGGACAATTAATTCACCCCTCCACTTT.

The chain has TRBV4-2 and TRBJ2-1, with D perhaps given as TRBD1 or TRBD2 (6 bases each). Germline assignment: CDR1 LGHNA and CDR2 YNFKEQ. V was shortened by 3 bases and J by 0 bases, with 21 bases between the two germline ends. This CDR3 contains 19 residues. The CDR3, as DNA: TGTGCCAGCAGCCATCCGGGGGCTCAGCGGACCAGCTCCTACAATGAGCAGTTCTTC. Translating gives CASSHPGAQRTSSYNEQFF.

The V and J genes are TRBV14 and TRBJ2-2, with 9 bases fitting TRBD2. The J segment lost 1 base and the V segment lost 0 bases, leaving 3 bases of the junction unmatched. The germline V gene encodes CDR1 SGHDN and CDR2 FVKESK. CDR3 size: 17 residues. The CDR3 coding sequence is TGTGCCAGCAGCCAAGATCGACTAGCGGTGAACACCGGGGAGCTGTTTTTT. This gives the protein CASSQDRLAVNTGELFF.

This chain links TRBV6-1 with TRBJ1-2; D might be TRBD1 (5 bases). The length of the CDR3 is 15 residues. Germline V gene data show CDR1 as MNHNS and CDR2 as SASEGT. V lost 1 base and J 5 bases, leaving 14 bases between the germline ends. CDR3 bases: TGTGCCAGCAGTGAAGTGGGCAGGGCGATGTATGGCTACACCTTC. This codes for CASSEVGRAMYGYTF.